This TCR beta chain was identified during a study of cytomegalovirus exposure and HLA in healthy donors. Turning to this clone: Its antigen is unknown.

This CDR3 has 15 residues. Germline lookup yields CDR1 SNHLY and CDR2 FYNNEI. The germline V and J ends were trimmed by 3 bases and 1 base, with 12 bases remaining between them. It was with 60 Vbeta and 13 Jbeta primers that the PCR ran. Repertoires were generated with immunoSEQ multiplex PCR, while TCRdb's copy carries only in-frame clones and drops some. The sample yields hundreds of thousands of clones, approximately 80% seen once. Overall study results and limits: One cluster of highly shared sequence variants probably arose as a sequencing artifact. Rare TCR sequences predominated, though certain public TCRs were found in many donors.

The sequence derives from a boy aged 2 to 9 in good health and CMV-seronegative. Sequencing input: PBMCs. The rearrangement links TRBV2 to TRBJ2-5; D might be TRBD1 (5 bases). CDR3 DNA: TGTGCCAGCAGTGAGCTAGGGGCTACCCAAGAGACCCAGTACTTC. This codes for CASSELGATQETQYF.